This T cell receptor (beta chain) emerged from a study of blood T cell repertoires in COVID-19. Across the whole study: The study drew acute and convalescent COVID-19 samples from the United States, Italy and Spain. PBMCs, B-cell-depleted T cells, or T cells were the source of the cDNA or gDNA that made up the material.

This clone was recorded at least ten times. This CDR3 has 16 amino acids. V shed 4 bases and J 1 base; nucleotides not matched to a gene: 7. Germline V lookup: CDR1 SGHRS, CDR2 YFSETQ. Original processing methods: Nucleated cell number was recorded as an estimate derived from reference gene primer amplification. The method was immunoSEQ multiplex PCR; TCRdb's version includes in-frame clones alone and lacks a portion of them. V, J and clone size reflect that table, while D and trimming were determined from the DNA. The data contain some 250,000 clones, more than 75% of them singletons. The source material was peripheral blood. The receptor comes from a woman in her 70s with active or convalescent COVID-19. The rearrangement joins TRBV5-1 to TRBJ2-3, with 9 bases lining up with TRBD1. CDR3 amino acids: CASSNRGRWGTDTQYF. The CDR3 coding sequence is TGCGCCAGCAGCAACAGGGGGCGATGGGGCACAGATACGCAGTATTTT.